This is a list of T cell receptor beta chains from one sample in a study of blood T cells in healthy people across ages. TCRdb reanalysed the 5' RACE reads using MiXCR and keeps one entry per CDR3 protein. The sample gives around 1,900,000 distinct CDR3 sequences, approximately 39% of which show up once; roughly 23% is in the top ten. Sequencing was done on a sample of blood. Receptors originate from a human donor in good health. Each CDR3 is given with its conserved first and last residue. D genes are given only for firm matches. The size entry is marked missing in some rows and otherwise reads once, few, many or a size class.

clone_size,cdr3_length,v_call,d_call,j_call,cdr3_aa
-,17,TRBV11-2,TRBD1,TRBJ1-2,CASRTTSTGRNNYGYTF
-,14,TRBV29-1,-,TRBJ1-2,CSVEDGTPGDGYTF
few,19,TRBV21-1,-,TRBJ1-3,CASSKGSPSGTALENTIYF
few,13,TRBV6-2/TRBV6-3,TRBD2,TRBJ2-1,CASRPGLGNEQFF
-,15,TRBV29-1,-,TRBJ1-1,CSVAGVVLANTEAFF
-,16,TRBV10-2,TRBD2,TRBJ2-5,CASSDTSGGAIETQYF
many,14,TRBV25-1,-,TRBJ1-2,CASSWSHTNYGYTF
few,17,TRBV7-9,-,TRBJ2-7,CASSYPSGHRLSYEQYF
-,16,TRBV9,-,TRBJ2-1,CASSVVDRSSYNEQFF
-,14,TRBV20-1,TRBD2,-,CSARDTSGEETQYF
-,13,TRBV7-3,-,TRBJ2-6,CASSLSGANVPTF
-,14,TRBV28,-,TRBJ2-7,CASKQGGRSHEQYF
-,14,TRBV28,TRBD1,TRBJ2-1,CASSLLTGHNEQFF
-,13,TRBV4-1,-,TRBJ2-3,CASSQVRVDTQYF
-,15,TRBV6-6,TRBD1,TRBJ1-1,CASSYGGQGDTEAFF
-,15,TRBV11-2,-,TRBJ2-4,CASSPPGWTKNIQYF
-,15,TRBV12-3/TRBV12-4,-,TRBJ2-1,CASSPDSLESNEQFF
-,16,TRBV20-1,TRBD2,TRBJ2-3,CSARRQLAGVGDAQYF
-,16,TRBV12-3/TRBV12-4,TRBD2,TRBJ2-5,CASSLRLAGAGETQYF
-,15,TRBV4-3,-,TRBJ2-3,CASSQDVGYPDMQYF
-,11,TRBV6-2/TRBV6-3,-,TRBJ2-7,CASSYQVEQYF
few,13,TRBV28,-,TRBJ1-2,CASSLEGTGGYTF
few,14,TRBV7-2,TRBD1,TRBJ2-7,CASGDRAFSYEQYF
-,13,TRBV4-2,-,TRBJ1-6,CASREGYNSPLHF
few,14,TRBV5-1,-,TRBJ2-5,CASSRRPEAETQYF
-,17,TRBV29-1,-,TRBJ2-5,CSVEGFPLEGGQETQYF
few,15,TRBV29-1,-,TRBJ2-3,CSAPGALASTDTQYF
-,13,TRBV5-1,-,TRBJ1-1,CASSLETGSEAFF
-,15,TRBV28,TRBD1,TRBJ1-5,CASSRGQGPNQPQHF
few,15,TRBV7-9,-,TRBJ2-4,CASSTPGLRKNIQYF
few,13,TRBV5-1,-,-,CASSLMQKGEQYF
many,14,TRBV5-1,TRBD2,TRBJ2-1,CASSSGTSGNEQFF
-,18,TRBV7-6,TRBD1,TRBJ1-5,CASSLNPTGEDDNQPQHF
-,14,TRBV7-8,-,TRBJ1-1,CASSEKQGYAEAFF
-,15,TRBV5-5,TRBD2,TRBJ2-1,CASMLSGGQYNEQFF
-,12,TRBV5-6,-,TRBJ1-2,CASSDQDYGYTF
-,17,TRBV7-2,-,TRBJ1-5,CASSLVGGQMSSQPQHF
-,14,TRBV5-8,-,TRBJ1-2,CASSLEGGTLGYTF
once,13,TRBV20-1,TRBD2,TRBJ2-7,CSVSTSGRYEQYF
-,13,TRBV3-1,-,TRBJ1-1,CASSQALVPGAFF